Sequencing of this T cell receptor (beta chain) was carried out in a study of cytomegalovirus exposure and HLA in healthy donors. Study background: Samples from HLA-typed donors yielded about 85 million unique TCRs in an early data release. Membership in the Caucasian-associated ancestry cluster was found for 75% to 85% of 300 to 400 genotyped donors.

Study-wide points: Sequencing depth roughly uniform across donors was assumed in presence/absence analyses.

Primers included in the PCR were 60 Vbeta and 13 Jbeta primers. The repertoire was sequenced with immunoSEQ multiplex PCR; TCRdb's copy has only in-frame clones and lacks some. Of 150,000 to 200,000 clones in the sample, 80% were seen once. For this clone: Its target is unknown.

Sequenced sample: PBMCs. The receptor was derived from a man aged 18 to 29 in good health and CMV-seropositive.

The CDR3, as DNA: TGTGCCAGCAGTTCCAGGGGGCGATCCGAGCAGTACTTC. Translation gives CASSSRGRSEQYF. This chain joins TRBV27 and TRBJ2-7, with 8 bases matching TRBD1. The CDR3 contains 13 residues. The V gene end was trimmed by 4 bases and the J gene end by 6 bases; junction bases not matched to a gene: 5. Germline lookup yields CDR1 MNHEY and CDR2 SMNVEV (reference sequence).